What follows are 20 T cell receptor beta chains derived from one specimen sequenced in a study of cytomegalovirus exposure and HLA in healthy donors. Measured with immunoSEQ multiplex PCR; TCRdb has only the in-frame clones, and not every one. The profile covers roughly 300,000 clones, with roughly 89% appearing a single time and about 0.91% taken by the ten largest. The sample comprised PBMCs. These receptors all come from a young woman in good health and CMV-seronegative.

CDR3 in DNA: TGTGCCAGCAGCGGACAGGGGCCACGCTATGGCTACACCTTC. Translation gives CASSGQGPRYGYTF. The gene calls are TRBV6-5 and TRBJ1-2; 9 bases match TRBD1. The length of the CDR3 is 14 residues. The V gene end was trimmed by 6 bases and the J gene end by 4 bases; junction bases not matched to a gene: 6. Germline values: CDR1 MNHEY, CDR2 SVGAGI.

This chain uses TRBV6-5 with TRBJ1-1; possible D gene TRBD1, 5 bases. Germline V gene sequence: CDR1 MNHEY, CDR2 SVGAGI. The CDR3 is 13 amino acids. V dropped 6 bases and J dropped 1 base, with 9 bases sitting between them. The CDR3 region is CASSLTENTEAFF. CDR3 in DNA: TGTGCCAGCAGCCTGACAGAGAACACTGAAGCTTTCTTT.

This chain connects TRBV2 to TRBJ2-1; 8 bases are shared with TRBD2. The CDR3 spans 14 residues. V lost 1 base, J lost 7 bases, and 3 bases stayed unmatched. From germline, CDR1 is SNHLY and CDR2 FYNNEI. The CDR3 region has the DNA TGTGCCAGCAGTGAAGGGTTAGCGGGAAATGAGCAGTTCTTC. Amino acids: CASSEGLAGNEQFF.

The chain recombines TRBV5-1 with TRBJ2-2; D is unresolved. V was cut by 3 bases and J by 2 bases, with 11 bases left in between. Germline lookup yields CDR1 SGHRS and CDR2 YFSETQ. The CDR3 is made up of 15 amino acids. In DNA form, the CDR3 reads TGCGCCAGCAGCTCCCGACTGGATAACACCGGGGAGCTGTTTTTT. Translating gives CASSSRLDNTGELFF.

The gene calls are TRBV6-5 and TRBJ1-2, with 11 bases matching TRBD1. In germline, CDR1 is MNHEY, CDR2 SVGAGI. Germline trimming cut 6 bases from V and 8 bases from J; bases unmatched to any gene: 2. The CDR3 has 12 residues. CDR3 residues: CASRDRGHGYTF. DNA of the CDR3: TGTGCCAGCAGGGACAGGGGGCACGGCTACACCTTC.

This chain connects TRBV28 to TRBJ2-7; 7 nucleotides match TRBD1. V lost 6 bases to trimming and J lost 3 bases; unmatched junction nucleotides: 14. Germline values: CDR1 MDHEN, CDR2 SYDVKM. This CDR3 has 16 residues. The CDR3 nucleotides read TGTGCCAGCAGCTCTATCAAACAGGGGACGAACTACGAGCAGTACTTC. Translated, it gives CASSSIKQGTNYEQYF.

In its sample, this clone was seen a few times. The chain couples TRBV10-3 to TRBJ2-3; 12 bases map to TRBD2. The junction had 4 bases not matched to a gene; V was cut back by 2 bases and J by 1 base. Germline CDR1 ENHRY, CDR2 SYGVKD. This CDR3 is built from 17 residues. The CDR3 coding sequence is TGTGCCATCAGTGAGCCGACTAGCGGGAGAGGCACAGATACGCAGTATTTT. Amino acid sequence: CAISEPTSGRGTDTQYF.

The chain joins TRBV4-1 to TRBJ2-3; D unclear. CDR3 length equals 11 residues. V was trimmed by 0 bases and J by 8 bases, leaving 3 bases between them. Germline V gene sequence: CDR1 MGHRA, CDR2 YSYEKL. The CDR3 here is CASSQDGTQYF. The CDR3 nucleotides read TGCGCCAGCAGCCAAGACGGTACGCAGTATTTT.

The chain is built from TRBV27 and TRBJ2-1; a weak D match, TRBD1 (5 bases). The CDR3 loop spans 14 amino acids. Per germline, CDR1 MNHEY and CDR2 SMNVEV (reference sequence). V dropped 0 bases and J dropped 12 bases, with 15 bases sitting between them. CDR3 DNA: TGTGCCAGCAGTTTATCGGGTGTGGGAAGGGGGCAGTTCTTC. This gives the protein CASSLSGVGRGQFF.

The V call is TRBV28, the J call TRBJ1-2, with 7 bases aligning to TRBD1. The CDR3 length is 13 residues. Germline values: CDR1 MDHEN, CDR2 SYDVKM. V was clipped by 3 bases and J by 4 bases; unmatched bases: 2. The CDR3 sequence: CASSFRDSYGYTF. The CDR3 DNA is TGTGCCAGCAGTTTCAGGGACAGCTATGGCTACACCTTC.

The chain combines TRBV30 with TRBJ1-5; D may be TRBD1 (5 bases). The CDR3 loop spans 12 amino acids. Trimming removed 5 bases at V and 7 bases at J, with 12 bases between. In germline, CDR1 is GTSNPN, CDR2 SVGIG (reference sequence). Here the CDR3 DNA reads TGTGCCTGGGCGCGGGGGAACCAGCCCCAGCATTTT. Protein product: CAWARGNQPQHF.

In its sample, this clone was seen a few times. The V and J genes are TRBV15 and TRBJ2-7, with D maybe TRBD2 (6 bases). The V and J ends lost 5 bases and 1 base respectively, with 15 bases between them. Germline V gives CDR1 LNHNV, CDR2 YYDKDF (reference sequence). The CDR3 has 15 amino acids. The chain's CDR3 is CATSPFSGGSYEQYF. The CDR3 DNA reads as TGTGCCACCAGCCCTTTCTCCGGGGGTTCCTACGAGCAGTACTTC.

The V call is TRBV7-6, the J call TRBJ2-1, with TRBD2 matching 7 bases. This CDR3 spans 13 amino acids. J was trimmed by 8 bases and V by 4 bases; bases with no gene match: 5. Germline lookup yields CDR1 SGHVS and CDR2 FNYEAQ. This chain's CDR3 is CASSWAGEDEQFF. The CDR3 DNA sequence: TGTGCCAGCAGCTGGGCGGGAGAGGATGAGCAGTTCTTC.

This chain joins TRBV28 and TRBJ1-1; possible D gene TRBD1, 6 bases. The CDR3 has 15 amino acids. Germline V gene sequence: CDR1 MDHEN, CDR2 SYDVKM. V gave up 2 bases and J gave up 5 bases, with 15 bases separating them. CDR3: CASSLASGGRTEAFF. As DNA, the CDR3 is TGTGCCAGCAGTTTAGCATCCGGGGGGCGAACTGAAGCTTTCTTT.

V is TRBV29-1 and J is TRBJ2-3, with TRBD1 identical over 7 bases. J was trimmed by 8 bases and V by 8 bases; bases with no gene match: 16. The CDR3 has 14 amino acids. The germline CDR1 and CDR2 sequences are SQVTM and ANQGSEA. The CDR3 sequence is CSNLPGQLLGTQYF. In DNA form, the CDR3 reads TGCAGCAATCTACCGGGACAGCTACTGGGTACGCAGTATTTT.

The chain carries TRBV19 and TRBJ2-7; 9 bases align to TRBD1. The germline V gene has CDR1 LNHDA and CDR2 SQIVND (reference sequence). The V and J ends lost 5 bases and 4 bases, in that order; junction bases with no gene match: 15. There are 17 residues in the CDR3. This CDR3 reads CASSGGQGLLSGYEQYF. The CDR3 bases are TGTGCCAGTAGTGGAGGACAGGGGCTATTATCTGGTTACGAGCAGTACTTC.

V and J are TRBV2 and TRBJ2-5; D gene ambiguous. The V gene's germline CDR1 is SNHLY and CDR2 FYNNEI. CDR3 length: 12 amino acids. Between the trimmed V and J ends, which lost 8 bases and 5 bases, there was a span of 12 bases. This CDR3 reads CASFGSQETQYF. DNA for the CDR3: TGTGCCAGCTTTGGTAGCCAGGAGACCCAGTACTTC.

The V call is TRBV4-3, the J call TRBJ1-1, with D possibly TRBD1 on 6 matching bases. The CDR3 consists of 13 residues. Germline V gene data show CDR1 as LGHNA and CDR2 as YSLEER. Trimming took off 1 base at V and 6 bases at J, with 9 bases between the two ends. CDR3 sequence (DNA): TGCGCCAGCAGCCAAGGCAGGGGTGCTGAAGCTTTCTTT. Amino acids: CASSQGRGAEAFF.

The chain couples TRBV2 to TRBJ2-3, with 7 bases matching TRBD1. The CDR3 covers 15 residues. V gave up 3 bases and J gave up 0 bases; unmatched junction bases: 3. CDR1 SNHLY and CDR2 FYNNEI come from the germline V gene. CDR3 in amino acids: CASSEAGGSTDTQYF. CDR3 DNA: TGTGCCAGCAGTGAGGCAGGGGGTAGCACAGATACGCAGTATTTT.

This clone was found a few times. Here the CDR3 reads CASSLANEQFF. DNA for the CDR3: TGTGCCAGCAGCTTAGCTAATGAGCAGTTCTTC. V usage is TRBV11-3 and J usage is TRBJ2-1; unclear D gene. CDR1 SGHNT and CDR2 YENEEA come from the germline V gene. The CDR3 extends over 11 amino acids. Trimming cost V 1 base and J 7 bases, with 2 bases left between them.